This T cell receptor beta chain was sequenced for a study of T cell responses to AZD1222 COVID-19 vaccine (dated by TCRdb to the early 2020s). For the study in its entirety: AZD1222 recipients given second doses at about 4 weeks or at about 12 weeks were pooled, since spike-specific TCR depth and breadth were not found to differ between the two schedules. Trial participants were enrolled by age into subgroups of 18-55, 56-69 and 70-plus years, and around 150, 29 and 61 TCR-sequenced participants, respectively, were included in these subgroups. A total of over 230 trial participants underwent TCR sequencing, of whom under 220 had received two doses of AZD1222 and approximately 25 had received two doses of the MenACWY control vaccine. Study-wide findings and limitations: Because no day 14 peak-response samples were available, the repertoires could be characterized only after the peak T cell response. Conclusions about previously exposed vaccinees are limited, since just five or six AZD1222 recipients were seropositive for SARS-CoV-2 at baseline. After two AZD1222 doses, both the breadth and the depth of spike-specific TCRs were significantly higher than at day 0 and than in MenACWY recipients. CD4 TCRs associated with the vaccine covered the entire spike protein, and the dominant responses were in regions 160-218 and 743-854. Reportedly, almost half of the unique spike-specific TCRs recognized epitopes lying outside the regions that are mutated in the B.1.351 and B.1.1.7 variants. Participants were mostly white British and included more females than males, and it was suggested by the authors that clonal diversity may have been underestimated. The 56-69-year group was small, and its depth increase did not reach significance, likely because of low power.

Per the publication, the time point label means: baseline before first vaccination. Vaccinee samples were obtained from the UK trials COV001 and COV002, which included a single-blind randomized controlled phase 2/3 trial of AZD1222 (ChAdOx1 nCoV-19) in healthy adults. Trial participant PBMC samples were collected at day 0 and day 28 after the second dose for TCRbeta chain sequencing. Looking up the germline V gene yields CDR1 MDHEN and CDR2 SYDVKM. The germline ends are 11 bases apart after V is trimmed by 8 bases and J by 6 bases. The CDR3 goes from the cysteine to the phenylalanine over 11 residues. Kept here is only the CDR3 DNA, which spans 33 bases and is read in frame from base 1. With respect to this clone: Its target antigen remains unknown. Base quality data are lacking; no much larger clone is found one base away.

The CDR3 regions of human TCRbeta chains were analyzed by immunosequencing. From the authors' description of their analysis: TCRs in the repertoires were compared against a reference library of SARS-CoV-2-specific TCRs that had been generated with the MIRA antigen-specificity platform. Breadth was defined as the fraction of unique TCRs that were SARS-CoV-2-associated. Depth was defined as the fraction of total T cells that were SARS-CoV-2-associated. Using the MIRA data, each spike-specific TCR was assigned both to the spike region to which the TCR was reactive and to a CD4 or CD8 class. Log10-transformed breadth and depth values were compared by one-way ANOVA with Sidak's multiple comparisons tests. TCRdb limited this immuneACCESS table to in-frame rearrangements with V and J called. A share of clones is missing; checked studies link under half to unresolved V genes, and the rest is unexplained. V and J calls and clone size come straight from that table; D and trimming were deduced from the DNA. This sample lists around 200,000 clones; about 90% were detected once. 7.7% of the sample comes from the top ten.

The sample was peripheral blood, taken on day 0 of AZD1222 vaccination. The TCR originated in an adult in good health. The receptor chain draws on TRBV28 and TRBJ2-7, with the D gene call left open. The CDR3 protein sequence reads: CASQNFGEQYF. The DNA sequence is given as TGTGCCAGCCAAAATTTCGGCGAGCAGTACTTC.